The TCR beta chain under discussion was sequenced for a study of regulatory T cells in long-lasting Graves disease. Study-level results: Persistent Graves' patients showed less TCR diversity than newly diagnosed patients showed.

According to the study, TCR beta libraries were built with iRepertoire HTBI primers and CDR3-region Arm-PCR. One entry per CDR3 protein results from TCRdb running MiXCR on the multiplex PCR reads. The table includes about 620,000 distinct CDR3 sequences, roughly 15% detected once. Many counts were recorded for this clonotype. Its antigen is currently unknown. Described time point: newly diagnosed GD, antithyroid drugs for less than 3 months. The authors made the TCR library using RNA they extracted from PBMCs. Germline CDR1 reads LGHDT; CDR2 reads YNNKEL (reference sequence). The CDR3 runs 13 residues. V was trimmed by 4 bases and J by 3 bases, leaving 10 bases between them. These data were also reused for a study on T cells in Graves' hyperthyroidism and ophthalmopathy. From that second work: Graves' hyperthyroidism was deemed stable absent ophthalmopathy progression within 18 months.

The TCR comes from a woman aged 25 to 39 with Graves disease. The starting material was peripheral blood mononuclear cells (PBMCs), obtained at new diagnosis, from a patient treated with antithyroid drugs. The V call is TRBV3-1, the J call TRBJ2-7; D is ambiguous. CDR3 sequence: CASSRNVNYEQYF. For the CDR3, the DNA is TGTGCCAGCAGCCGCAACGTAAACTACGAGCAGTACTTC.